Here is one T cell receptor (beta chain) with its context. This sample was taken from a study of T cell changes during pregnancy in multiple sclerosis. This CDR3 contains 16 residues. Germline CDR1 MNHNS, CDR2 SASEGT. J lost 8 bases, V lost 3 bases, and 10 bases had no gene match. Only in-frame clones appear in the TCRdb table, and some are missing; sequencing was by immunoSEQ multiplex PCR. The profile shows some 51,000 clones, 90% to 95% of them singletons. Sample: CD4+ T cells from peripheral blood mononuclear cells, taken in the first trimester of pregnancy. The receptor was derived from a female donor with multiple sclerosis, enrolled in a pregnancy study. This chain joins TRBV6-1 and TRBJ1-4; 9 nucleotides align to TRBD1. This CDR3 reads CASSDGFGTGIEKLFF. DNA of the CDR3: TGTGCCAGCAGTGATGGCTTCGGGACAGGGATAGAAAAACTGTTTTTT.